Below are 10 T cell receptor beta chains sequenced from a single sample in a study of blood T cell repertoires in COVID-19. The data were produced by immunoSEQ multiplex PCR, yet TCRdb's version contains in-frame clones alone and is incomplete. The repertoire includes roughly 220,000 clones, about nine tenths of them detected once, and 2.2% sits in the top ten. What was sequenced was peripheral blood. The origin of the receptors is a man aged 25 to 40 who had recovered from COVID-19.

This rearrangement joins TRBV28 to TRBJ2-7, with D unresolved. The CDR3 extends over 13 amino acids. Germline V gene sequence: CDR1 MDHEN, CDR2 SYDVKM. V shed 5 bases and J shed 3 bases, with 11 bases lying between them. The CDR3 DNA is TGTGCCAGCAGTCCCCTCGGTAGCTACGAGCAGTACTTC. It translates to CASSPLGSYEQYF.

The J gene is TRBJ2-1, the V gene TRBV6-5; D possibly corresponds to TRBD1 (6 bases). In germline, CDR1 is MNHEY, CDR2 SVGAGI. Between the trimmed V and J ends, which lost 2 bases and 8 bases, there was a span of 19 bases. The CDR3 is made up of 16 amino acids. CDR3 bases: TGTGCCAGCAGTTACCTTCGGCAGGGGAATAGCGATGAGCAGTTCTTC. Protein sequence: CASSYLRQGNSDEQFF.

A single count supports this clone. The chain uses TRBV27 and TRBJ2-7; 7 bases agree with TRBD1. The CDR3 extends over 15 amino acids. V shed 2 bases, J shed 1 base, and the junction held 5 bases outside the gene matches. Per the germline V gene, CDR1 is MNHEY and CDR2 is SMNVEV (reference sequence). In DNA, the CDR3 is TGTGCCAGCAGTTTAAAGGGGGCGAGATCCTACGAGCAGTACTTC. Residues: CASSLKGARSYEQYF.

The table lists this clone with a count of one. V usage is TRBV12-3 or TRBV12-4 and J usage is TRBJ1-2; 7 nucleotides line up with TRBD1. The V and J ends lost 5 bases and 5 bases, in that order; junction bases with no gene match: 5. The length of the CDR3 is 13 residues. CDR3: CASSRDRLYGYTF. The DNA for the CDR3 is TGTGCCAGCAGTCGGGACAGATTATATGGCTACACCTTC.

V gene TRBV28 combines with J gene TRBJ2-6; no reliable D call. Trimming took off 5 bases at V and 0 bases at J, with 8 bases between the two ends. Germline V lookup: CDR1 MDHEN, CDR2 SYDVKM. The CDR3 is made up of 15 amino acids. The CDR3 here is CASSPFVSGANVLTF. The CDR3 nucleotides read TGTGCCAGCAGTCCCTTCGTCTCTGGGGCCAACGTCCTGACTTTC.

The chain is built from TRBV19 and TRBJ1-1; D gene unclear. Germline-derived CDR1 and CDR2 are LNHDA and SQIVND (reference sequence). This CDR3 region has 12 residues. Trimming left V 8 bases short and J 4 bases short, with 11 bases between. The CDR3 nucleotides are TGTGCCAGTGCTTCGAGTGTCACTGAAGCTTTCTTT. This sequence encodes CASASSVTEAFF.

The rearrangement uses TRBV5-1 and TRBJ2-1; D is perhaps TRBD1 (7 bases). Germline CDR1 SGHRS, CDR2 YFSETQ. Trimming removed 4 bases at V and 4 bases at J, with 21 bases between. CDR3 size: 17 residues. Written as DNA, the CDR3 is TGCGCCAGCAGCGCTTGGAGGGGGCTGGGGCTGTACAATGAGCAGTTCTTC. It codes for CASSAWRGLGLYNEQFF.

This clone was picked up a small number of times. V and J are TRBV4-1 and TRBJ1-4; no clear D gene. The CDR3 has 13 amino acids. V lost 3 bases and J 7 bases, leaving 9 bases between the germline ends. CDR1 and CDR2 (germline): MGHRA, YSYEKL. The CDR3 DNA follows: TGCGCCAGCAGCCAGTTTAGGAGTGAAAAACTGTTTTTT. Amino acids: CASSQFRSEKLFF.

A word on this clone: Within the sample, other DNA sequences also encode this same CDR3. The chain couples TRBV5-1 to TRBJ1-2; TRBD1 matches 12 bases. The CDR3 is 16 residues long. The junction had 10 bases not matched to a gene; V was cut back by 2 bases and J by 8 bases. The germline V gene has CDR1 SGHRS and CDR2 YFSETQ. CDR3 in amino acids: CASSLSGGQGAGGYTF. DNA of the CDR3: TGCGCCAGCAGCTTATCCGGGGGACAGGGGGCAGGGGGCTACACCTTC.

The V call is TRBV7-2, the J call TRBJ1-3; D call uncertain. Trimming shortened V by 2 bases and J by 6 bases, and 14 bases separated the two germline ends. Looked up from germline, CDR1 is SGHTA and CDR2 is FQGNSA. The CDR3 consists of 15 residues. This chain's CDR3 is CASSLITASPNTIYF. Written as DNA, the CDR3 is TGTGCCAGCAGCTTAATCACAGCCTCCCCAAACACCATATATTTT.